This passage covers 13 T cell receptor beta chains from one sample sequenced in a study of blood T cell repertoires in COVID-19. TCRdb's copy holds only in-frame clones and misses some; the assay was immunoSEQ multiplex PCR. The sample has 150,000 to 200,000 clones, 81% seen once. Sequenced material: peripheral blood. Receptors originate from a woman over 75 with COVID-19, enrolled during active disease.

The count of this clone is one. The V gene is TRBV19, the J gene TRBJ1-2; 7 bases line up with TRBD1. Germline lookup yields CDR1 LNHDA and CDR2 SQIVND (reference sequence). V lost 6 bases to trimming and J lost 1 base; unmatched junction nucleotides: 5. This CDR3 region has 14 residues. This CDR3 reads CASSGQAGNYGYTF. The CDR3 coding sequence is TGTGCCAGTAGCGGACAGGCCGGTAACTATGGCTACACCTTC.

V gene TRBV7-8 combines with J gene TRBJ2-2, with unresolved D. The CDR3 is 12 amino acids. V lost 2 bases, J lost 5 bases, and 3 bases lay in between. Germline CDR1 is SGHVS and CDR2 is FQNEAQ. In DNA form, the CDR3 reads TGTGCCAGCAGCTTACTGACCGGGGAGCTGTTTTTT. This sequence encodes CASSLLTGELFF. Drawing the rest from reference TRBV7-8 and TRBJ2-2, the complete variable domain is GAGVSQSPRYKVAKRGQDVALRCDPISGHVSLFWYQQALGQGPEFLTYFQNEAQLDKSGLPSDRFFAERPEGSVSTLKIQRTQQEDSAVYLCASSLLTGELFFGEGSRLTVL.

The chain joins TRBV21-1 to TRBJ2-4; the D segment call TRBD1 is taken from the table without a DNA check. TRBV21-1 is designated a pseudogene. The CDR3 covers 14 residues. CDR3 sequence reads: CASRTGTVKNIQYF. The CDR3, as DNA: TGTGCCAGCAGGACCGGGACAGTCAAAAACATTCAGTACTTC.

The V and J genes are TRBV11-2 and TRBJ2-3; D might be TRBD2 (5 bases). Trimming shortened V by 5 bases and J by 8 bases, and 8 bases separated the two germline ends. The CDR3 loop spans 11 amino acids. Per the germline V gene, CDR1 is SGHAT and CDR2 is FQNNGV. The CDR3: CASSLRGTQYF. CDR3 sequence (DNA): TGTGCCAGCAGCCTCCGGGGTACGCAGTATTTT.

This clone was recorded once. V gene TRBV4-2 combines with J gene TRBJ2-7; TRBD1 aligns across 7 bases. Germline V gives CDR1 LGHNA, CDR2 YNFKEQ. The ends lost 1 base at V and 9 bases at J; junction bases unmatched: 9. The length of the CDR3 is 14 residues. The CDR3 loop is CASSQASTGFGQYF. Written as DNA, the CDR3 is TGTGCCAGCAGCCAAGCGTCGACAGGGTTCGGGCAGTACTTC.

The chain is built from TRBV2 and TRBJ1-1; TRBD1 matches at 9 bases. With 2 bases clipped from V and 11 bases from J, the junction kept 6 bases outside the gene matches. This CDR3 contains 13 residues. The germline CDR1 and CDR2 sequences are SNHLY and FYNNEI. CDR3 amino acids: CASSETTGGRAFF. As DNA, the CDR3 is TGTGCCAGCAGTGAAACGACAGGGGGAAGGGCTTTCTTT.

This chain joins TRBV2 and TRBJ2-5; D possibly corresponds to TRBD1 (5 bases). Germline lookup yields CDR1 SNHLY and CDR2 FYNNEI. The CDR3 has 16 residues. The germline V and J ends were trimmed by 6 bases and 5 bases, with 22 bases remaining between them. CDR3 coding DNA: TGTGCCAGCAGCCACAGTGGACACTCCAGGAAGGAGACCCAGTACTTC. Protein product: CASSHSGHSRKETQYF. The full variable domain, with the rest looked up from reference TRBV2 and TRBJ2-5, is EPEVTQTPSHQVTQMGQEVILRCVPISNHLYFYWYRQILGQKVEFLVSFYNNEISEKSEIFDDQFSVERPDGSNFTLKIRSTKLEDSAMYFCASSHSGHSRKETQYFGPGTRLLVL.

The CDR3 DNA reads as TGCGCCAGCAGCCCCCGACAGGGTCAAGAGACCCAGTACTTC. It encodes CASSPRQGQETQYF. The chain combines TRBV5-1 with TRBJ2-5, with TRBD1 matching over 7 bases. The CDR3 contains 14 residues. CDR1 and CDR2 from the germline V gene are SGHRS and YFSETQ. The V segment lost 4 bases and the J segment 2 bases; nucleotides outside the gene matches: 5.

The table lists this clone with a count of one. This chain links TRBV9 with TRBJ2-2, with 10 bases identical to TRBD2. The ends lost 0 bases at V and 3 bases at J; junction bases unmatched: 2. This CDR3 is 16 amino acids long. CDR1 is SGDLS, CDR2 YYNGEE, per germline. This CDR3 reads CASSVASGSYTGELFF. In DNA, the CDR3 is TGTGCCAGCAGCGTAGCTAGCGGGAGCTACACCGGGGAGCTGTTTTTT.

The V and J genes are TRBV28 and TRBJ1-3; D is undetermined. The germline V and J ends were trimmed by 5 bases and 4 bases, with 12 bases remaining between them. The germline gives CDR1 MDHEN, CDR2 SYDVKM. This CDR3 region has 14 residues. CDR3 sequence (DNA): TGTGCCAGCAGTCCACTGGGCTCAGGAAACACCATATATTTT. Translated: CASSPLGSGNTIYF.

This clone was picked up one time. The CDR3 nucleotides are TGTGCCAGCAGCGGGGCCGCCCCAGGGAACACTGAAGCTTTCTTT. It yields the protein CASSGAAPGNTEAFF. This chain connects TRBV5-6 to TRBJ1-1; D may be TRBD1 (5 bases). Germline CDR1 is SGHDT and CDR2 is YYEEEE. Trimming pared 4 bases from V and 1 base from J, leaving 14 bases between. This CDR3 region has 15 residues. The variable domain in full, with the rest retrieved from reference TRBV5-6 and TRBJ1-1, is DAGVTQSPTHLIKTRGQQVTLRCSPKSGHDTVSWYQQALGQGPQFIFQYYEEEERQRGNFPDRFSGHQFPNYSSELNVNALLLGDSALYLCASSGAAPGNTEAFFGQGTRLTVV.

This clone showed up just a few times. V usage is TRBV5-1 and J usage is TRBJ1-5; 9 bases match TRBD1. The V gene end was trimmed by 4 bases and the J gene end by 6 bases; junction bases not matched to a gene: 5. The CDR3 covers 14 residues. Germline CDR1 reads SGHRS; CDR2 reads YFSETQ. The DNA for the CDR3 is TGCGCCAGCAGCCCCTGGGGACAGGGTCAGCCCCAGCATTTT. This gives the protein CASSPWGQGQPQHF.

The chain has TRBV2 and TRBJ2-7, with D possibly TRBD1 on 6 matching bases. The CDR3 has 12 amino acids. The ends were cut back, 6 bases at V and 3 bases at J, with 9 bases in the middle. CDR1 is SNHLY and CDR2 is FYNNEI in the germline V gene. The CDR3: CASRLQGYEQYF. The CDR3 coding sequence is TGTGCCAGCAGATTACAGGGCTACGAGCAGTACTTC.